The table lists the clone carrying this TCR beta chain with a few counts. The antigen is not known. These data come from a study of blood T cells in healthy people across ages. Study results and limitations: PBMC samples, being unsorted, prevented any conclusive comparison of naive and antigen-experienced cells. Per-million-T-cell TCR beta diversity fell roughly linearly with age.

About 10 milliliters of peripheral blood were drawn from each donor into EDTA-treated tubes. A second roughly 7 to 12 cycle PCR used barcoded and J-beta primers. The template-switch adaptor was a 5' adaptor with 12 random nucleotides. It tagged each cDNA molecule. TCRdb reprocessed the 5' RACE reads with MiXCR, giving one entry per CDR3 protein. In the table there are 1.5 million to 2 million distinct CDR3 sequences, 35% to 50% of which are singletons. The germline gives CDR1 SGHTA, CDR2 FQGTGA. V shed 2 bases and J 2 bases; nucleotides not matched to a gene: 3. This CDR3 has 15 amino acids. Sequences were obtained from blood. This sequence originates from a human donor in good health. V gene TRBV7-3 combines with J gene TRBJ2-3, with 8 bases matching TRBD2. In DNA form, the CDR3 reads TGTGCCAGCAGCTTACGGGGGGGGGCCACAGATACGCAGTATTTT. Residues: CASSLRGGATDTQYF.